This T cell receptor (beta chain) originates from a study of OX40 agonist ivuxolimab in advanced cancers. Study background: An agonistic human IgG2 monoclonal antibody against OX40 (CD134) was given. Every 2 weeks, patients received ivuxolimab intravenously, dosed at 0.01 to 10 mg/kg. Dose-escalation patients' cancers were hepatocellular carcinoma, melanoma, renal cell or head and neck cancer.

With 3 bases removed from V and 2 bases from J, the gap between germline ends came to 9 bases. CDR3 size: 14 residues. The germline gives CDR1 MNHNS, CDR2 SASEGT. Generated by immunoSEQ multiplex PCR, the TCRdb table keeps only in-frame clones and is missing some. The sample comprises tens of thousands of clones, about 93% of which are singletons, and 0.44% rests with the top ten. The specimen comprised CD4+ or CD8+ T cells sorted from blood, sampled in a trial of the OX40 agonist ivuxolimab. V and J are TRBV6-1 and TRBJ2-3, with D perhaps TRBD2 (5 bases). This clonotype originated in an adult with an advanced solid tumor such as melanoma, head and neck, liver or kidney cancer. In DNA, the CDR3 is TGTGCCAGCAGTGAGAGTAGCGACACAGATACGCAGTATTTT. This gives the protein CASSESSDTDTQYF.